Each of the 10 T cell receptor beta chains below was sequenced from the same sample in a study of cytomegalovirus exposure and HLA in healthy donors (dated by TCRdb to the late 2010s). Library generation was performed with the immunoSEQ multiplex PCR assay. For the multiplex PCR, a mixture combining 60 forward primers for TCR Vbeta segments and 13 reverse primers for TCR Jbeta segments was used. TCRdb limited this immuneACCESS table to in-frame rearrangements with V and J called. A share of clones is missing; checked studies link under half to unresolved V genes, and the rest is unexplained. This sample's table has entries for more than 100,000 clones. The ten largest clones represent less than 4.5% of the sample. The material sequenced was PBMCs. The receptors originated from a man in his forties in good health and CMV-seronegative.

The chain recombines TRBV4-2 with TRBJ1-2; 9 nucleotides align to TRBD1. J was trimmed by 13 bases and V by 0 bases; bases with no gene match: 15. The CDR3 sequence is 16 residues long. Germline values: CDR1 LGHNA, CDR2 YNFKEQ. CDR3 nucleotide sequence: TGTGCCAGCAGCCAAGATGTTTCGAGGGGACAGGGCACGGCCACCTTC. It codes for CASSQDVSRGQGTATF.

The chain links TRBV19 to TRBJ2-1; 14 nucleotides line up with TRBD2. V shed 5 bases and J 4 bases; nucleotides not matched to a gene: 10. The V gene's germline CDR1 is LNHDA and CDR2 SQIVND (reference sequence). This CDR3 has 18 residues. CDR3 bases: TGTGCCAGTAGTCTCGGGACTAGCGGGAGTACCGTGTACAATGAGCAGTTCTTC. This sequence encodes CASSLGTSGSTVYNEQFF.

The chain uses TRBV15 and TRBJ2-1, with D tentatively TRBD2 (5 bases). Per the germline V gene, CDR1 is LNHNV and CDR2 is YYDKDF (reference sequence). Trimming cost V 0 bases and J 2 bases, with 8 bases left between them. The CDR3 totals 15 residues. CDR3: CATSRDSRAYNEQFF. The CDR3 nucleotides are TGTGCCACCAGCAGAGATTCGAGGGCCTACAATGAGCAGTTCTTC. Together with reference TRBV15 and TRBJ2-1, the CDR3 gives the full variable domain: DAMVIQNPRYQVTQFGKPVTLSCSQTLNHNVMYWYQQKSSQAPKLLFHYYDKDFNNEADTPDNFQSRRPNTSFCFLDIRSPGLGDTAMYLCATSRDSRAYNEQFFGPGTRLTVL.

V and J are TRBV5-1 and TRBJ2-1; 7 bases match TRBD1. The germline CDR1 and CDR2 sequences are SGHRS and YFSETQ. V trimming: 0 bases; J trimming: 2 bases; junction bases outside the gene matches: 5. The CDR3 consists of 16 residues. CDR3 region: CASSLVRTGPYNEQFF. As DNA, the CDR3 is TGCGCCAGCAGCTTGGTTCGGACAGGTCCCTACAATGAGCAGTTCTTC.

The chain uses TRBV25-1 and TRBJ2-7; 7 nucleotides line up with TRBD1. This CDR3 is built from 15 residues. The germline V gene encodes CDR1 MGHDK and CDR2 SYGVNS. With V trimmed by 5 bases and J by 4 bases, 11 bases remained unmatched. CDR3 DNA sequence: TGTGCCAGCAGTTCTCCATACAGGGGACATTACGAGCAGTACTTC. Protein: CASSSPYRGHYEQYF.

V gene TRBV15 combines with J gene TRBJ2-7, with a possible D match to TRBD2 (6 bases). The V end was cut by 11 bases, the J end by 6 bases, with 17 bases between. This CDR3 has 12 amino acids. CDR1 is LNHNV, CDR2 YYDKDF, per germline (reference sequence). CDR3 region: CAVGEGSGEQYF. CDR3 in DNA: TGTGCCGTGGGAGAGGGTAGCGGCGAGCAGTACTTC.

V is TRBV27 and J is TRBJ2-1; 8 positions match TRBD1. CDR1 MNHEY and CDR2 SMNVEV come from the germline V gene (reference sequence). The CDR3 has 16 amino acids. V lost 5 bases, J lost 7 bases, and 13 bases stayed unmatched. The CDR3 loop reads CASSLRTGRGVNEQFF. The CDR3 nucleotides read TGTGCCAGCAGTCTCCGGACAGGGAGAGGAGTAAATGAGCAGTTCTTC.

The V and J genes are TRBV11-2 and TRBJ2-1; 14 bases line up with TRBD2. Germline V gene sequence: CDR1 SGHAT, CDR2 FQNNGV. The CDR3 length is 17 residues. The junction had 5 bases not matched to a gene; V was cut back by 5 bases and J by 2 bases. CDR3 sequence reads: CASSTLGLAGAYNEQFF. The CDR3 region has the DNA TGTGCCAGCAGCACGTTGGGACTAGCGGGAGCCTACAATGAGCAGTTCTTC. The variable domain in full, with the rest retrieved from reference TRBV11-2 and TRBJ2-1, is EAGVAQSPRYKIIEKRQSVAFWCNPISGHATLYWYQQILGQGPKLLIQFQNNGVVDDSQLPKDRFSAERLKGVDSTLKIQPAKLEDSAVYLCASSTLGLAGAYNEQFFGPGTRLTVL.

The chain joins TRBV25-1 to TRBJ2-1, with D perhaps TRBD1 (5 bases). The CDR3 spans 16 residues. Per germline, CDR1 MGHDK and CDR2 SYGVNS. V dropped 1 base and J dropped 9 bases, with 19 bases sitting between them. CDR3 sequence reads: CASSELSRGGIGEQFF. The CDR3 DNA follows: TGTGCCAGCAGTGAATTGTCTAGGGGTGGGATAGGTGAGCAGTTCTTC.

V and J are TRBV7-9 and TRBJ2-1; TRBD1 matches 8 bases. Looked up from germline, CDR1 is SEHNR and CDR2 is FQNEAQ (reference sequence). The CDR3 is 14 residues long. V lost 3 bases, J lost 4 bases, and 2 bases stayed unmatched. CDR3 sequence (DNA): TGTGCCAGCAGCTTGGGACAGGAATACAATGAGCAGTTCTTC. Its translation: CASSLGQEYNEQFF.